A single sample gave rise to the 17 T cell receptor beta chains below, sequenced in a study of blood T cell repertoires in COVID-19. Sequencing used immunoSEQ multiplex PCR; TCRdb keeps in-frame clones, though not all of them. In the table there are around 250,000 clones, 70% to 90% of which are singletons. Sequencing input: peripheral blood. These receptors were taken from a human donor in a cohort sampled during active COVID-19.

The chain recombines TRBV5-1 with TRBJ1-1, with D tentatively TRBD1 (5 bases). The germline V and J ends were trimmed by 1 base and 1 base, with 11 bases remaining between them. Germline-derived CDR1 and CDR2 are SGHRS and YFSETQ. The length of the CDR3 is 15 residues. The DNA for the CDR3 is TGCGCCAGCAGCTTGACAGGAGTCAGGAACACTGAAGCTTTCTTT. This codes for CASSLTGVRNTEAFF.

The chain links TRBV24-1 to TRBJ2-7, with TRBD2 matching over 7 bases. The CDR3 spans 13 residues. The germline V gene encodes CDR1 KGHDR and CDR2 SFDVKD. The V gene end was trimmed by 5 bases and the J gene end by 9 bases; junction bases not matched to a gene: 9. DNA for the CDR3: TGTGCCACCAGTGCCCTGAGCGGCGGGAGGCAGTACTTC. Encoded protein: CATSALSGGRQYF.

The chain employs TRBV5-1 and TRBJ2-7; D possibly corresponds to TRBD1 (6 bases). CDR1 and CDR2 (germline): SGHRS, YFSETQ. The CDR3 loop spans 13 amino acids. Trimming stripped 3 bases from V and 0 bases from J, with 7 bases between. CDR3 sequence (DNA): TGCGCCAGCAGCTCAGGGGCCTCCTACGAGCAGTACTTC. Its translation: CASSSGASYEQYF.

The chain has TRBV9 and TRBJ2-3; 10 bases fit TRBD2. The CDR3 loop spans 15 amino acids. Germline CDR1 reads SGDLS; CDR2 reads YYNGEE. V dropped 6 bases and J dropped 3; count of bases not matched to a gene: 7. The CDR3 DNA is TGTGCCAGCACCCCGAGCGGGGGGGCAACAGATACGCAGTATTTT. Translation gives CASTPSGGATDTQYF.

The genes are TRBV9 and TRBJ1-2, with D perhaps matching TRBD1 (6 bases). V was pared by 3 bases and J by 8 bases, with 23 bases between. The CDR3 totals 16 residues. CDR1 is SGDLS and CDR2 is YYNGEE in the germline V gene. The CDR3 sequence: CASSATARGSFWGYTF. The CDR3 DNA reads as TGTGCCAGCAGCGCTACAGCAAGGGGGAGTTTTTGGGGCTACACCTTC.

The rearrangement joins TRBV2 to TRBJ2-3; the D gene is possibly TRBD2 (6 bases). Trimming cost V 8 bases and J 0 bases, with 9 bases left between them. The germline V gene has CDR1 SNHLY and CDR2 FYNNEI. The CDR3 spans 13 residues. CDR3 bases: TGTGCCAGCCCTCGGGAGAGCACAGATACGCAGTATTTT. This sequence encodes CASPRESTDTQYF.

The CDR3 here is CASSFDGYGYTF. For the CDR3, the DNA is TGTGCCAGCAGCTTCGACGGGTATGGCTACACCTTC. The V and J genes are TRBV5-6 and TRBJ1-2; no reliable D call. The CDR3 extends over 12 amino acids. Trimming removed 2 bases at V and 5 bases at J, with 7 bases between. Per germline, CDR1 SGHDT and CDR2 YYEEEE.

CDR3 residues: CAWNGAGGATIYF. As DNA, the CDR3 is TGTGCCTGGAACGGGGCAGGGGGCGCCACCATATATTTT. The chain combines TRBV30 with TRBJ1-3; 8 nucleotides match TRBD1. CDR1 and CDR2 (germline): GTSNPN, SVGIG (reference sequence). Trimming took 4 bases from V and 9 from J; bases not matched to a gene: 8. There are 13 residues in the CDR3.

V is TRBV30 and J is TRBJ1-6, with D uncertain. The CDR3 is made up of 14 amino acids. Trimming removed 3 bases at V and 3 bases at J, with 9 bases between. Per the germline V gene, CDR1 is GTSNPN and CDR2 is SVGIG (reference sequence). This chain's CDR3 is CAWRAGFYNSPLHF. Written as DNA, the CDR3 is TGTGCCTGGAGGGCGGGGTTCTATAATTCACCCCTCCACTTT.

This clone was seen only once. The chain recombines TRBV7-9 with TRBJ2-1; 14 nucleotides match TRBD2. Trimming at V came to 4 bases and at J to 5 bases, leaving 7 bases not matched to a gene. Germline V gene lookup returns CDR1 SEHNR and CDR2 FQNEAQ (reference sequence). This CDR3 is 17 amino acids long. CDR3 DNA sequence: TGTGCCAGCAGCTCCAGACTAGCGGGGGGGCATAACAATGAGCAGTTCTTC. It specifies CASSSRLAGGHNNEQFF. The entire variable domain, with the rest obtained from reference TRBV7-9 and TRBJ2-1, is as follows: DTGVSQNPRHKITKRGQNVTFRCDPISEHNRLYWYRQTLGQGPEFLTYFQNEAQLEKSRLLSDRFSAERPKGSFSTLEIQRTEQGDSAMYLCASSSRLAGGHNNEQFFGPGTRLTVL.

The CDR3 nucleotides are TGTGCCAGCAGCCCGACCGACAGGGACTATGGCTACACCTTC. Its translation is CASSPTDRDYGYTF. This rearrangement joins TRBV7-9 to TRBJ1-2, with TRBD1 identical over 7 bases. Germline V lookup: CDR1 SEHNR, CDR2 FQNEAQ (reference sequence). This CDR3 is built from 14 residues. With 5 bases clipped from V and 3 bases from J, the junction kept 6 bases outside the gene matches.

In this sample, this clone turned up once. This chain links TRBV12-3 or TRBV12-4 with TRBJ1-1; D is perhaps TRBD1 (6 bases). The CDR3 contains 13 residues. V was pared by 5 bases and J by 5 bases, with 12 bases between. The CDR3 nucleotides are TGTGCCAGCAGTCTCACAGGGATTACTGAAGCTTTCTTT. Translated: CASSLTGITEAFF.

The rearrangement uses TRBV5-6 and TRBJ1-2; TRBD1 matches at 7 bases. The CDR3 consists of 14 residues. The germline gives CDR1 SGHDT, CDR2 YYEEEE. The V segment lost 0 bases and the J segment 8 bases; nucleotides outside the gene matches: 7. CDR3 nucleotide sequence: TGTGCCAGCAGCTTGGTCGACGACAGGGTGGGCTACACCTTC. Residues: CASSLVDDRVGYTF.

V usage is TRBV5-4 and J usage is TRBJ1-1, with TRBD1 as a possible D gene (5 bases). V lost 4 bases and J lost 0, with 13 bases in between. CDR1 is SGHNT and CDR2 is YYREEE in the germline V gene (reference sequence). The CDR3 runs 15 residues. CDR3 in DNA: TGTGCCAGCAGCCGGGGGGTAGCGATGAACACTGAAGCTTTCTTT. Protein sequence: CASSRGVAMNTEAFF.

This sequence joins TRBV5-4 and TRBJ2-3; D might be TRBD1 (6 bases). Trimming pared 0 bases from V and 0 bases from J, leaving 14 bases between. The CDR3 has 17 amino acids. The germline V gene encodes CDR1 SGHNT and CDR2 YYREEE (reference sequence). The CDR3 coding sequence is TGTGCCAGCAGCTTGGCCCCCTGGCAGGGGAGCACAGATACGCAGTATTTT. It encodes CASSLAPWQGSTDTQYF.

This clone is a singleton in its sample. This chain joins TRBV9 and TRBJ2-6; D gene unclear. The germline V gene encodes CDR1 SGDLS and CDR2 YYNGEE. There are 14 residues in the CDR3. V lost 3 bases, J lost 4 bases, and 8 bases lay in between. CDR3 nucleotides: TGTGCCAGCAGCGCCTCGAGGGGGGCCAACGTCCTGACTTTC. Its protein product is CASSASRGANVLTF.

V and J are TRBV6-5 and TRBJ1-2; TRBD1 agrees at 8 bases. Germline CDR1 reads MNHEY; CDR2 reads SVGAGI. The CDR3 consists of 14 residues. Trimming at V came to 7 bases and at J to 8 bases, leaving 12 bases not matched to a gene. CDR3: CASNDRGPFGGYTF. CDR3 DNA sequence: TGTGCCAGCAACGACAGGGGCCCTTTTGGGGGCTACACCTTC.